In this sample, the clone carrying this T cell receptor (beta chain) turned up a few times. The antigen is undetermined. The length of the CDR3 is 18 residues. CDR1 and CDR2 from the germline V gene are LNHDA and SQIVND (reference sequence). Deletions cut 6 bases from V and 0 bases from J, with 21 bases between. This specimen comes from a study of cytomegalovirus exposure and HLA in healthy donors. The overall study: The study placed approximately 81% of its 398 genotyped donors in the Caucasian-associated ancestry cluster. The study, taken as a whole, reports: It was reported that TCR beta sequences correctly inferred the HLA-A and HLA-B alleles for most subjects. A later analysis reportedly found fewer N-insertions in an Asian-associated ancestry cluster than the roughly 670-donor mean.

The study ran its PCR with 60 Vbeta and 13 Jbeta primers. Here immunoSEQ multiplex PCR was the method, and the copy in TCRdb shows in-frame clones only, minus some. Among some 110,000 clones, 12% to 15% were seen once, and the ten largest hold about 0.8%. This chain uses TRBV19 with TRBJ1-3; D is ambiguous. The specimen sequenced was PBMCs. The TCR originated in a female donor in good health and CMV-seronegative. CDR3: CASSQRWRQSSSGNTIYF. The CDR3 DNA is TGTGCCAGTAGCCAAAGGTGGAGGCAGTCGAGCTCTGGAAACACCATATATTTT.